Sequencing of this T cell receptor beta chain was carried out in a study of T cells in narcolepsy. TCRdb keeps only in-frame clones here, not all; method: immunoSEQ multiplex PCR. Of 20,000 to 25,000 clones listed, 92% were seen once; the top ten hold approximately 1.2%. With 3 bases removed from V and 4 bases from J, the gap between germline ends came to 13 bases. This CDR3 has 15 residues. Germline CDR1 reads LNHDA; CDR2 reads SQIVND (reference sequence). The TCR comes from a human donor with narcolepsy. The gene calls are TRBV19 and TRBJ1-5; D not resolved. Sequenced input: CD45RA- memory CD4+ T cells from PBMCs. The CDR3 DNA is TGTGCCAGTAGTATTATTGTCGGAGCTAATCAGCCCCAGCATTTT. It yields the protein CASSIIVGANQPQHF.